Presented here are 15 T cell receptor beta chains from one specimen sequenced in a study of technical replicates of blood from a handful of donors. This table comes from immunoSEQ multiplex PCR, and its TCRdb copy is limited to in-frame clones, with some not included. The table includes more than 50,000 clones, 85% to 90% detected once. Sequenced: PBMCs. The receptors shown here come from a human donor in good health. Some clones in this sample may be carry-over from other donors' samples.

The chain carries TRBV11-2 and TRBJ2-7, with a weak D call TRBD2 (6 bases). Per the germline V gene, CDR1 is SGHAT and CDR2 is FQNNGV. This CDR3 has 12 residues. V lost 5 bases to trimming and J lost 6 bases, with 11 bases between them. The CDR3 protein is CASSPPSVEQYF. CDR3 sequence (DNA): TGTGCCAGCAGCCCCCCTAGCGTCGAGCAGTACTTC.

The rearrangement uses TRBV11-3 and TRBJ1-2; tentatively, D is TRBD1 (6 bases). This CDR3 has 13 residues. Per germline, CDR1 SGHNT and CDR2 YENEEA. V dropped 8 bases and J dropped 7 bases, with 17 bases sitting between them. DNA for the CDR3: TGTGCCAGCTCCCGGTCGGGGGGCATTGGCTACACCTTC. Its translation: CASSRSGGIGYTF.

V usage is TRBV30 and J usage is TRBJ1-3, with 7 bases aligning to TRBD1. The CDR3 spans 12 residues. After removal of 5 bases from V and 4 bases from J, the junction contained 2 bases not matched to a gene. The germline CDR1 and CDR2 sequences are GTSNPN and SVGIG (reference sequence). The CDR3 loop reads CAWDRAGNTIYF. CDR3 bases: TGTGCCTGGGACAGGGCCGGAAACACCATATATTTT.

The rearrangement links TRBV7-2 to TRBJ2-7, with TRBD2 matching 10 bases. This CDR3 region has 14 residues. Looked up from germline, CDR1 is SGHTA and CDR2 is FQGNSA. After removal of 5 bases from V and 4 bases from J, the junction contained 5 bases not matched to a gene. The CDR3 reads CASSRVAGGYEQYF. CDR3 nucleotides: TGTGCCAGCAGCCGCGTAGCGGGAGGTTACGAGCAGTACTTC.

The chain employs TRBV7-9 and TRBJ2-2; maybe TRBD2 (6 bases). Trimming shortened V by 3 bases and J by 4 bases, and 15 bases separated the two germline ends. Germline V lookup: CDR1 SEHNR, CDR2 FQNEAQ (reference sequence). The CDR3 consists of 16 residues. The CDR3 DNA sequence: TGTGCCAGCAGCTTTATTACTAGCCGTGGCACCGGGGAGCTGTTTTTT. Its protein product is CASSFITSRGTGELFF.

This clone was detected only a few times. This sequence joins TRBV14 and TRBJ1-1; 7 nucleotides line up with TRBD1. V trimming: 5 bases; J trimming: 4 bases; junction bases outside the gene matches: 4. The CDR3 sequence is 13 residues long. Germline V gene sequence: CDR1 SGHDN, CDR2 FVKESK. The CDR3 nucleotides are TGTGCCAGCAGCGGACAGGTCGGCACTGAAGCTTTCTTT. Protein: CASSGQVGTEAFF.

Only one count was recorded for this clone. This CDR3 is CASSYPPLGQTLTGELFF. CDR3 nucleotides: TGTGCCAGCAGCTACCCGCCGCTGGGACAGACGCTCACCGGGGAGCTGTTTTTT. This sequence joins TRBV7-9 and TRBJ2-2, with 7 bases aligning to TRBD1. V lost 4 bases, J lost 4 bases, and 15 bases stayed unmatched. Germline CDR1 is SEHNR and CDR2 is FQNEAQ (reference sequence). This CDR3 has 18 residues.

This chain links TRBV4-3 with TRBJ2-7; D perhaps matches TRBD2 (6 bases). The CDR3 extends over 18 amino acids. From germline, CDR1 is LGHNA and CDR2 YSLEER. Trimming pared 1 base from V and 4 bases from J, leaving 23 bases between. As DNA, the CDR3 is TGCGCCAGCAGCCAAGGGGTGAGGACCGGGAGCCAAGATTACGAGCAGTACTTC. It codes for CASSQGVRTGSQDYEQYF.

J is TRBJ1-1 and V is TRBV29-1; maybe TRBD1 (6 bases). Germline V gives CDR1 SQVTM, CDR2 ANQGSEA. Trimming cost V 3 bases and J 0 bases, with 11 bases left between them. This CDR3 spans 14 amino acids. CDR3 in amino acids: CSVDRGSLNTEAFF. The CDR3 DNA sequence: TGCAGCGTTGACAGGGGAAGTTTGAACACTGAAGCTTTCTTT.

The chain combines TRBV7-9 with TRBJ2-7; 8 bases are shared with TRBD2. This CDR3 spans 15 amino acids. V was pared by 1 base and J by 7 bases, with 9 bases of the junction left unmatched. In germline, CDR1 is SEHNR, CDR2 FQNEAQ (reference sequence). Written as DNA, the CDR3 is TGTGCCAGCAGCTTAGGTAGCGGGACACGGGGTGAGCAGTACTTC. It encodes CASSLGSGTRGEQYF. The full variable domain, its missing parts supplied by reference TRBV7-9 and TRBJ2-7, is DTGVSQNPRHKITKRGQNVTFRCDPISEHNRLYWYRQTLGQGPEFLTYFQNEAQLEKSRLLSDRFSAERPKGSFSTLEIQRTEQGDSAMYLCASSLGSGTRGEQYFGPGTRLTVT.

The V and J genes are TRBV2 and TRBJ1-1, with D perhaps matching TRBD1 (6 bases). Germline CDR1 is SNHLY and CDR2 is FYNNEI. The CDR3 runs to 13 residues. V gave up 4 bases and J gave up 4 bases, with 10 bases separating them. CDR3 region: CASSARGGTEAFF. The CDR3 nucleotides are TGTGCCAGCAGTGCTAGGGGGGGCACTGAAGCTTTCTTT.

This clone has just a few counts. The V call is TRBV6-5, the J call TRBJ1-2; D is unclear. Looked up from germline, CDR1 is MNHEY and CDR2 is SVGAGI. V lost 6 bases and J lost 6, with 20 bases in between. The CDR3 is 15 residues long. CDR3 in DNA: TGTGCCAGCAGCTTCCTTACGGGGAGGTCGGATGGCTACACCTTC. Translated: CASSFLTGRSDGYTF.

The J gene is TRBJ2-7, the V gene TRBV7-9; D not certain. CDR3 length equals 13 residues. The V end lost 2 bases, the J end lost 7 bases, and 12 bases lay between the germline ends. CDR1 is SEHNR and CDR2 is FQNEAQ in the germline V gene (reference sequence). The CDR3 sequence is CASSLLSEREQYF. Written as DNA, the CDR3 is TGTGCCAGCAGCTTATTGTCCGAGAGAGAGCAGTACTTC.

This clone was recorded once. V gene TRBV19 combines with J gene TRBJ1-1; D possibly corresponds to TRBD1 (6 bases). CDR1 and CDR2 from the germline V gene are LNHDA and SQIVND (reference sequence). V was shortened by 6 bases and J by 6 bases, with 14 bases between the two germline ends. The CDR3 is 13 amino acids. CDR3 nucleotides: TGTGCCAGTAGCCTTGGGGGGGGCGCTGAAGCTTTCTTT. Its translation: CASSLGGGAEAFF.

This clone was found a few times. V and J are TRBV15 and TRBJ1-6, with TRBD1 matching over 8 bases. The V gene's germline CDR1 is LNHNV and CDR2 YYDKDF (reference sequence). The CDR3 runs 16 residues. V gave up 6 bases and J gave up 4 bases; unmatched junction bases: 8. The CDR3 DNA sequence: TGTGCCACCAGTAAAGGACAGGGCACATATAATTCACCCCTCCACTTT. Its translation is CATSKGQGTYNSPLHF.